A single sample is the source of the 14 T cell receptor beta chains below, sequenced in a study of T-cell reconstitution after alpha-beta-depleted transplantation in children. Library preparation (for TCRbeta) was performed with unique molecular identifiers. One entry per CDR3 protein results from TCRdb running MiXCR on the PCR reads. Here the sample spans about 600,000 distinct CDR3 sequences, 23% being singletons. The material sequenced was PBMCs, mostly from graft donor cells, taken 360 days after TCRalphabeta/CD19-depleted stem cell transplant. The receptors come from a boy in the first two years of life who had a stem cell transplant for acute myeloid leukemia, so the T cells may come from the graft donor.

This clonotype has just a few counts. The V gene is TRBV7-3, the J gene TRBJ2-2; D not certain. Trimming shortened V by 5 bases and J by 2 bases, and 9 bases separated the two germline ends. Germline V CDR1 and CDR2: SGHTA, FQGTGA. The CDR3 length is 14 residues. The CDR3 spells CASSPRTNTGELFF. The CDR3 region has the DNA TGTGCCAGCAGCCCCCGGACCAACACCGGGGAGCTGTTTTTT.

J is TRBJ2-7 and V is TRBV30; TRBD1 matches at 7 bases. The CDR3 sequence is 13 residues long. The germline V gene has CDR1 GTSNPN and CDR2 SVGIG (reference sequence). Trimming removed 2 bases from V and 5 bases from J; junction bases left unmatched: 6. The CDR3 sequence is CAWSNRGANEQYF. The CDR3 nucleotides are TGTGCCTGGAGTAACAGGGGTGCAAACGAGCAGTACTTC.

The CDR3 region has the DNA TGCAGTGCTAGAACGGGACTAGCGGGGGAGAGGGGAGAGACCCAGTACTTC. Protein sequence: CSARTGLAGERGETQYF. The V gene is TRBV20-1, the J gene TRBJ2-5; 14 bases agree with TRBD2. The CDR3 is 17 residues long. Germline CDR1 DFQATT, CDR2 SNEGSKA (reference sequence). V gave up 2 bases and J gave up 4 bases; unmatched junction bases: 9.

This clonotype occurred a few times. The gene calls are TRBV20-1 and TRBJ2-7, with D unresolved. CDR1 and CDR2 from the germline V gene are DFQATT and SNEGSKA (reference sequence). The CDR3 sequence is 15 residues long. V lost 4 bases to trimming and J lost 4 bases, with 20 bases between them. The CDR3 here is CSATGTPVARYEQYF. The CDR3 DNA reads TGCAGTGCTACAGGTACTCCCGTGGCAAGGTACGAGCAGTACTTC.

The genes are TRBV5-1 and TRBJ2-5; 8 nucleotides align to TRBD1. This CDR3 comprises 17 residues. Per germline, CDR1 SGHRS and CDR2 YFSETQ. V shed 3 bases and J 5 bases; nucleotides not matched to a gene: 15. In DNA, the CDR3 is TGCGCCAGCAGCTCGTACCCTCGGACAGGGCGGGTCGAGACCCAGTACTTC. Translation: CASSSYPRTGRVETQYF.

The chain links TRBV6-1 to TRBJ2-1, with D perhaps TRBD2 (5 bases). Germline CDR1 MNHNS, CDR2 SASEGT. The V end lost 5 bases, the J end lost 1 base, and 15 bases lay between the germline ends. The CDR3 has 16 amino acids. In nucleotides, the CDR3 is TGTGCCAGCAGTACCCTCGGGGTGGGGTCCTACAATGAGCAGTTCTTC. Translating gives CASSTLGVGSYNEQFF.

This clonotype occurred many times. The chain recombines TRBV10-3 with TRBJ2-4; D gene uncertain. This CDR3 spans 12 amino acids. CDR1 and CDR2 (germline): ENHRY, SYGVKD. Trimming removed 4 bases at V and 2 bases at J, with 3 bases between. CDR3 sequence: CAISGTKNIQYF. CDR3 sequence (DNA): TGTGCCATCAGTGGCACCAAAAACATTCAGTACTTC.

This clonotype occurred once. V gene TRBV5-4 combines with J gene TRBJ2-7; TRBD2 might be the D (6 bases). V gave up 2 bases and J gave up 2 bases, with 14 bases separating them. The CDR3 loop spans 15 amino acids. In germline, CDR1 is SGHNT, CDR2 YYREEE (reference sequence). The CDR3 loop is CASSLGTRPTYEQYF. Written as DNA, the CDR3 is TGTGCCAGCAGCTTAGGGACTCGCCCTACCTACGAGCAGTACTTC.

This clonotype was recorded many times. This chain uses TRBV11-1 with TRBJ1-2; TRBD1 matches at 7 bases. The CDR3 spans 13 residues. Germline V gene sequence: CDR1 SGHAT, CDR2 FQDESV (reference sequence). J gave up 4 bases and V 4 bases, and 3 bases lay outside the gene matches. The CDR3 coding sequence is TGTGCCAGCAGCTGGGGACAGCTCTATGGCTACACCTTC. This gives the protein CASSWGQLYGYTF.

This clonotype was detected many times. The V gene is TRBV12-3 or TRBV12-4, the J gene TRBJ2-3; perhaps TRBD2 as D (6 bases). Trimming removed 5 bases from V and 7 bases from J, with 13 bases in between. This CDR3 is built from 13 residues. The CDR3 region has the DNA TGTGCCAGCAGTGAAGGGACTTTACATACGCAGTATTTT. This translates into CASSEGTLHTQYF.

The V gene is TRBV7-2, the J gene TRBJ2-3; tentatively, D is TRBD1 (5 bases). V shed 6 bases and J shed 6 bases, with 16 bases lying between them. This CDR3 is built from 14 residues. CDR1 is SGHTA and CDR2 is FQGNSA in the germline V gene. CDR3 in DNA: TGTGCCAGCAGACTCGGTGGGGCCGCTGATACGCAGTATTTT. Amino acid sequence: CASRLGGAADTQYF.

The chain joins TRBV6-1 to TRBJ1-2; TRBD1 aligns across 7 bases. Germline values: CDR1 MNHNS, CDR2 SASEGT. V was pared by 6 bases and J by 3 bases, with 4 bases of the junction left unmatched. This CDR3 is built from 13 residues. CDR3 residues: CASSRDSDYGYTF. The CDR3 DNA reads as TGTGCCAGCAGCCGGGACAGTGACTATGGCTACACCTTC.

The chain is built from TRBV18 and TRBJ2-1, with a tentative D call TRBD2 (5 bases). Germline CDR1 KGHSH, CDR2 LQKENI. Trimming took 2 bases from V and 0 from J, leaving 11 bases between them. This CDR3 is 16 amino acids long. The CDR3, as DNA: TGTGCCAGCTCACCAGGGAGCAAGAGCTCCTACAATGAGCAGTTCTTC. Translated: CASSPGSKSSYNEQFF.

This chain's CDR3 is CAISVGSGGAYNEQFF. CDR3 sequence (DNA): TGTGCCATCAGTGTGGGATCAGGGGGCGCCTACAATGAGCAGTTCTTC. The genes are TRBV10-3 and TRBJ2-1; 8 bases are shared with TRBD1. The CDR3 is 16 residues long. Germline loops: CDR1 ENHRY, CDR2 SYGVKD. Unmatched junction bases numbered 7, after V lost 4 bases and J lost 2 bases.